These 21 T cell receptor beta chains were all obtained from the same sample, sequenced in a study of blood T cells in healthy people across ages. A second 7 to 11 cycle PCR used barcoded and J-beta primers. TCRdb redid the calling of the 5' RACE reads with MiXCR, one entry per CDR3 protein. The table shows about 1.5 million distinct CDR3 sequences, with roughly 43% occurring only once. Specimen: blood. These receptors came from a woman under 30 in good health.

The chain links TRBV2 to TRBJ1-5; TRBD1 might be the D (6 bases). The CDR3 length is 15 residues. The germline V gene encodes CDR1 SNHLY and CDR2 FYNNEI. V lost 6 bases and J lost 3, with 15 bases in between. In DNA form, the CDR3 reads TGTGCCAGCAGACCCGCTCAGGGGAACAATCAGCCCCAGCATTTT. This gives the protein CASRPAQGNNQPQHF.

About this clonotype: Being one base from a much bigger clone, this may be a read error. The chain uses TRBV7-9 and TRBJ2-7; D might be TRBD1 (5 bases). Looked up from germline, CDR1 is SEHNR and CDR2 is FQNEAQ (reference sequence). Trimming took 8 bases from V and 0 from J, leaving 11 bases between them. The length of the CDR3 is 13 residues. The CDR3, as DNA: TGTGCCAGCGGCTCCGACAGCTCCTACGAGCAGTACTTC. Translation: CASGSDSSYEQYF.

The chain links TRBV5-1 to TRBJ1-1; no firm D call. The CDR3 has 14 residues. V shed 4 bases and J shed 1 base, with 11 bases lying between them. Per germline, CDR1 SGHRS and CDR2 YFSETQ. CDR3 region: CASSLYVGNTEAFF. The CDR3 DNA follows: TGCGCCAGCAGCCTCTATGTGGGGAACACTGAAGCTTTCTTT.

In this sample, this clonotype turned up a few times. V gene TRBV4-3 combines with J gene TRBJ2-1, with 9 bases identical to TRBD2. This CDR3 has 17 amino acids. Germline assignment: CDR1 LGHNA and CDR2 YSLEER. J lost 4 bases, V lost 1 base, and 8 bases had no gene match. The CDR3 region has the DNA TGCGCCAGCAGCCAAGCAATACCTAGCGGGGTTTACAATGAGCAGTTCTTC. It yields the protein CASSQAIPSGVYNEQFF.

The sample holds a few counts of this clonotype. This CDR3 reads CASTPSGTGYSPLHF. The CDR3 region has the DNA TGTGCCAGCACCCCCTCCGGGACAGGGTATTCACCCCTCCACTTT. This sequence joins TRBV6-6 and TRBJ1-6; TRBD1 aligns across 9 bases. The V gene's germline CDR1 is MNHNY and CDR2 SVGAGI (reference sequence). The CDR3 consists of 15 residues. V lost 7 bases and J lost 8; bases outside the gene matches: 9.

The rearrangement joins TRBV4-1 to TRBJ2-1; D remains ambiguous. V was clipped by 0 bases and J by 6 bases, with 9 bases between them. There are 14 residues in the CDR3. Per germline, CDR1 MGHRA and CDR2 YSYEKL. The CDR3 sequence: CASSQDPHLNEQFF. CDR3 coding DNA: TGCGCCAGCAGCCAAGACCCACACCTCAATGAGCAGTTCTTC.

The chain joins TRBV28 to TRBJ2-2; unclear D gene. CDR3 length: 15 amino acids. The germline V gene encodes CDR1 MDHEN and CDR2 SYDVKM. V was trimmed by 2 bases and J by 0 bases, leaving 7 bases between them. DNA of the CDR3: TGTGCCAGCAGTTTAGACACGACGAACACCGGGGAGCTGTTTTTT. Its protein is CASSLDTTNTGELFF.

This chain links TRBV7-9 with TRBJ1-4, with D possibly being TRBD1 (5 bases). The CDR3 covers 16 residues. CDR1 is SEHNR and CDR2 is FQNEAQ in the germline V gene (reference sequence). Deletions cut 5 bases from V and 4 bases from J, with 17 bases between. The CDR3 DNA follows: TGTGCCAGCAGCGGTCAGGACGGGGGAGGTAATGAAAAACTGTTTTTT. Encoded protein: CASSGQDGGGNEKLFF.

V gene TRBV6-2 or TRBV6-3 combines with J gene TRBJ2-7; D not certain. The CDR3 runs 17 residues. Germline V lookup: CDR1 MNHEY, CDR2 SVGEGT. V gave up 1 base and J gave up 2 bases, with 18 bases separating them. The CDR3 sequence is CASSYWFGRLDTYEQYF. DNA of the CDR3: TGTGCCAGCAGTTACTGGTTCGGTCGGCTCGATACCTACGAGCAGTACTTC.

J is TRBJ2-3 and V is TRBV29-1; D is undetermined. From germline, CDR1 is SQVTM and CDR2 ANQGSEA. The CDR3 spans 11 residues. V lost 6 bases and J lost 2, with 6 bases in between. CDR3 bases: TGCAGCGTGCGACCCACAGATACGCAGTATTTT. This translates into CSVRPTDTQYF.

This clonotype has a single count. The chain combines TRBV6-6 with TRBJ2-3; TRBD2 matches at 7 bases. The germline gives CDR1 MNHNY, CDR2 SVGAGI (reference sequence). With V trimmed by 7 bases and J by 4 bases, 11 bases remained unmatched. This CDR3 has 15 residues. The CDR3 DNA reads TGTGCCAGCAAAATAGCGGGCCGGGAGGCAGATACGCAGTATTTT. This sequence encodes CASKIAGREADTQYF.

This clonotype has just one count. The chain employs TRBV4-1 and TRBJ2-5; unclear D gene. V was trimmed by 0 bases and J by 11 bases, leaving 13 bases between them. The CDR3 extends over 13 amino acids. Per the germline V gene, CDR1 is MGHRA and CDR2 is YSYEKL. DNA of the CDR3: TGCGCCAGCAGCCAAGATATGGGTAGTGAGCAGTACTTC. Its protein is CASSQDMGSEQYF.

The chain recombines TRBV5-1 with TRBJ2-7; D could derive from TRBD1 or TRBD2 (6 bases each). This CDR3 is 14 amino acids long. CDR1 and CDR2 (germline): SGHRS, YFSETQ. Trimming removed 3 bases at V and 3 bases at J, with 13 bases between. In DNA, the CDR3 is TGCGCCAGCAGCTGGAACAGGGACTTCTACGAGCAGTACTTC. This translates into CASSWNRDFYEQYF.

This chain uses TRBV19 with TRBJ2-1; 14 positions agree with TRBD2. In germline, CDR1 is LNHDA, CDR2 SQIVND (reference sequence). The CDR3 has 16 amino acids. The J segment lost 5 bases and the V segment lost 6 bases, leaving 6 bases of the junction unmatched. DNA for the CDR3: TGTGCCAGTAGAATTATGGGACTAGCGGGGGACAATGAGCAGTTCTTC. Protein product: CASRIMGLAGDNEQFF.

The table lists this clonotype with a few counts. The genes are TRBV3-1 and TRBJ2-1; 7 bases match TRBD2. Trimming at V came to 1 base and at J to 4 bases, leaving 4 bases not matched to a gene. The CDR3 runs to 15 residues. The V gene's germline CDR1 is LGHDT and CDR2 YNNKEL (reference sequence). CDR3 nucleotides: TGTGCCAGCAGCCAAGGCGGGAGCGCTTACAATGAGCAGTTCTTC. This gives the protein CASSQGGSAYNEQFF.

Written as DNA, the CDR3 is TGTGCCAGCAGCTTAGCGCTGGGGGGCGGTCAGCCCCAGCATTTT. It is translated as CASSLALGGGQPQHF. This chain joins TRBV7-2 and TRBJ1-5; a possible D gene is TRBD1 (6 bases). The CDR3 is 15 amino acids. Germline V gives CDR1 SGHTA, CDR2 FQGNSA. V was pared by 0 bases and J by 6 bases, with 12 bases between.

V gene TRBV20-1 combines with J gene TRBJ1-1; TRBD1 agrees at 9 bases. After removal of 3 bases from V and 9 bases from J, the junction contained 17 bases not matched to a gene. Germline loops: CDR1 DFQATT, CDR2 SNEGSKA (reference sequence). The CDR3 contains 16 residues. CDR3 sequence reads: CSARALTGGEGRQAFF. In nucleotides, the CDR3 is TGCAGTGCTAGGGCCCTCACAGGGGGCGAAGGAAGACAAGCTTTCTTT.

This clonotype was counted between two and nine times. The rearrangement links TRBV28 to TRBJ2-5; 9 nucleotides line up with TRBD1. V trimming: 9 bases; J trimming: 3 bases; junction bases outside the gene matches: 17. The CDR3 sequence is 17 residues long. Per germline, CDR1 MDHEN and CDR2 SYDVKM. The CDR3: CASSVWGLTGGKETQYF. The DNA for the CDR3 is TGTGCCAGTTCAGTTTGGGGATTGACAGGGGGAAAAGAGACCCAGTACTTC.

This clonotype came up many times. This chain connects TRBV30 to TRBJ1-5; D is ambiguous. Germline-derived CDR1 and CDR2 are GTSNPN and SVGIG (reference sequence). The CDR3 spans 13 residues. Trimming removed 2 bases at V and 0 bases at J, with 5 bases between. CDR3 loop: CAWSSDSNQPQHF. CDR3 nucleotides: TGTGCCTGGAGTAGCGATAGCAATCAGCCCCAGCATTTT. Full variable domain (rest looked up from reference TRBV30 and TRBJ1-5): SQTIHQWPATLVQPVGSPLSLECTVEGTSNPNLYWYRQAAGRGLQLLFYSVGIGQISSEVPQNLSASRPQDRQFILSSKKLLLSDSGFYLCAWSSDSNQPQHFGDGTRLSIL.

The rearrangement uses TRBV20-1 and TRBJ2-7; TRBD2 matches at 7 bases. The V gene's germline CDR1 is DFQATT and CDR2 SNEGSKA (reference sequence). CDR3 length: 15 residues. The junction had 11 bases not matched to a gene; V was cut back by 3 bases and J by 3 bases. The CDR3 DNA reads as TGCAGTGCTAGGGCCTTGGGGGGAGGGGACTACGAGCAGTACTTC. It yields the protein CSARALGGGDYEQYF.

This chain connects TRBV14 to TRBJ1-2; 7 nucleotides align to TRBD1. CDR3 length: 16 amino acids. V trimming: 5 bases; J trimming: 4 bases; junction bases outside the gene matches: 13. Germline values: CDR1 SGHDN, CDR2 FVKESK. CDR3 nucleotide sequence: TGTGCCAGCAGCGTCACAGGGGACCGAGCTATCTATGGCTACACCTTC. This translates into CASSVTGDRAIYGYTF.